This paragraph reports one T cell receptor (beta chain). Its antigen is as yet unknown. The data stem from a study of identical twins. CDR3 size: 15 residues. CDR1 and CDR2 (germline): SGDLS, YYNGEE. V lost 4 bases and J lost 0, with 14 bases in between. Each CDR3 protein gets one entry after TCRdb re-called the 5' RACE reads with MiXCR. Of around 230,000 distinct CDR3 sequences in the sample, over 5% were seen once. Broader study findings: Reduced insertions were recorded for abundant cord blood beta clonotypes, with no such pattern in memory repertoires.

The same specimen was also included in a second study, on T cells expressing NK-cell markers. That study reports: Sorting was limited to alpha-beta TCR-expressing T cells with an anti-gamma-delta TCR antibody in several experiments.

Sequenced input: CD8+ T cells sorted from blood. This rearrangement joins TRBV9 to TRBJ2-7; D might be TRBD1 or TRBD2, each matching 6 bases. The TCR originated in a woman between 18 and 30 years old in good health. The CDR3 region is CASSPKGGNSYEQYF. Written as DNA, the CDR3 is TGTGCCAGCAGCCCTAAAGGGGGGAACTCCTACGAGCAGTACTTC.